This is a list of T cell receptor beta chains from one sample in a study of type 1 regulatory T cells. Antigen specificity for these receptors is unknown. TCRdb processed the reads anew with MiXCR; each CDR3 protein has one entry. The profile shows some 71,000 distinct CDR3 sequences, around 20% of them singletons. Source material: cultured type 1 regulatory T (Tr1) cells, either the whole culture or a sorted fraction (not recorded which). The receptors were sampled from a human donor in good health. Each CDR3 is given with its conserved first and last residue.

TRBJ2-2 | TRBV15 | CATNVGGRGRSGELFF
TRBJ2-7 | TRBV25-1 | CASSGTQGWGEQYF
TRBJ1-3 | TRBV4-2 | CASSQGRDGNTIYF
TRBJ1-2 | TRBV10-3 | CAISADRSSDMSYGYTF
TRBJ2-5 | TRBV5-1 | CASSLQGGRETQYF
TRBJ2-1 | TRBV20-1 | CSARGMELSSYNEQFF
TRBJ2-1 | TRBV7-9 | CASSARDEQFF
TRBJ2-5 | TRBV20-1 | CSASRGYSGSQEETQYF
TRBJ2-2 | TRBV7-9 | CASSLGLAPPEELFF
TRBJ1-5 | TRBV29-1 | CSVARGVDQPQHF
TRBJ2-3 | TRBV18 | CASSPIRNTDTQYF
TRBJ1-1 | TRBV6-6 | CASSYKGNTEAFF
TRBJ2-3 | TRBV6-1 | CASSNLRPESTDTQYF
TRBJ2-7 | TRBV5-6 | CASRKRTSGYERYF
TRBJ1-2 | TRBV24-1 | CATSDSIQGHYGYTF
TRBJ2-7 | TRBV9 | CASSARSYEQYF
TRBJ2-2 | TRBV5-1 | CASSLVVTLNTGELFF
TRBJ2-7 | TRBV21-1 | CASTILADESTGTYEQYF
TRBJ2-2 | TRBV5-1 | CASSLQVPGELFF
TRBJ2-7 | TRBV5-1 | CASSLTGLESYEQYF
TRBJ2-7 | TRBV4-3 | CASSQEGTYEQYF
TRBJ1-6 | TRBV12-3/TRBV12-4 | CASSLRAGNSPLHF
TRBJ2-7 | TRBV15 | CATSRDKAGYEQYF
TRBJ2-6 | TRBV5-1 | CASRENSGANVLTF
TRBJ1-2 | TRBV10-3 | CAISGGQGSGTYYGYTF
TRBJ2-3 | TRBV7-3 | CASSPTRQGTQYF
TRBJ2-5 | TRBV5-1 | CASSWQGETQYF
TRBJ2-7 | TRBV7-2 | CASSLAGTGGKQYF
TRBJ2-5 | TRBV7-3 | CASSPGLAVETQYF
TRBJ1-5 | TRBV20-1 | CSARSNSNQPQHF
TRBJ1-1 | TRBV15 | CATSRETNRAEAFF
TRBJ2-1 | TRBV29-1 | CSARERWNEQFF
TRBJ2-2 | TRBV7-9 | CASSLYPTSSTGELFF
TRBJ2-3 | TRBV3-1 | CASSQLGDTQYF
TRBJ2-7 | TRBV5-6 | CASSSRTGYYEQYF
TRBJ1-1 | TRBV5-1 | CASSTGQNTEAFF
TRBJ1-2 | TRBV12-3/TRBV12-4 | CASSLSGAVYGYTF
TRBJ2-2 | TRBV14 | CASSPRTGPGELFF
TRBJ2-3 | TRBV18 | CASSPVRSTDTQYF
TRBJ1-5 | TRBV11-2 | CASSLGRGNQPQHF
TRBJ2-5 | TRBV6-5 | CASSPDRGTQYF
TRBJ2-3 | TRBV4-1 | CASSQPPLRDSKSTDTQYF
TRBJ2-1 | TRBV14 | CASSRGRTTDEQFF
TRBJ1-2 | TRBV20-1 | CSAMTEGGYGYTF
TRBJ1-5 | TRBV12-3/TRBV12-4 | CASSLGVMGQPQHF
TRBJ2-1 | TRBV5-1 | CASSLTRSSYNEQFF
TRBJ1-2 | TRBV29-1 | CSVAGTGGAYGYTF
TRBJ1-4 | TRBV12-5 | CASDPDSPKLFF
TRBJ2-1 | TRBV7-6 | CASSLTGTSDNEQFF
TRBJ2-3 | TRBV6-5 | CASSLIEESTDTQYF
TRBJ2-1 | TRBV20-1 | CSATRDSYNEQFF
TRBJ1-4 | TRBV5-4 | CASSPGTEKEKLFF
TRBJ2-4 | TRBV5-5 | CASSLERGRSKNIQYF
TRBJ1-6 | TRBV5-1 | CASAPDRAVSPLHF
TRBJ1-4 | TRBV12-3/TRBV12-4 | CASSEDRGGEKLFF
TRBJ2-7 | TRBV19 | CASNLQGSEQYF
TRBJ2-7 | TRBV9 | CASSVGPVLEQYF
TRBJ2-7 | TRBV5-1 | CASSRGDAVYEQYF
TRBJ2-7 | TRBV5-1 | CASSLIPGLAGEAYEQYF